A selection of T cell receptor beta chains follows, all from one sample in a study of human T cells and chemical hapten exposure. In TCRdb, the RACE reads were re-called with MiXCR into one record per CDR3 protein. Here the sample spans around 350,000 distinct CDR3 sequences, approximately 5% being singletons. The sequenced sample was whole blood, obtained in connection with sensitization to the hapten diphenylcyclopropenone (DPC). Receptor source: a woman aged 18 to 35 with alopecia areata. Some clones in this sample may be carry-over from other donors' samples. CDR3s include the opening cysteine and the closing phenylalanine or tryptophan. A D gene is named only where the DNA matches it firmly. The size of a clone is reported for some rows only, either as once, few or many, or as a class for expanded clones.

j_gene	len	v_gene	abundance	d_gene	CDR3nt	CDR3aa
TRBJ1-5	14	TRBV6-6	many	.	TGTGCCAGCGATTGGGCGGGTCTCGATCAGCCCCAGCATTTT	CASDWAGLDQPQHF
TRBJ2-1	13	TRBV6-6	many	TRBD1	TGTGCCAGCGACGACAGGGGCTCCTTGGAGCAGTTCTTC	CASDDRGSLEQFF
TRBJ1-5	13	TRBV6-5	many	.	TGTGCCAGCAGTTACAACGGCAATCAGCCCCAGCATTTT	CASSYNGNQPQHF
TRBJ1-5	17	TRBV16	.	.	TGTGCCAGCCGCCTGGCCATTGGGACAACGCTCTATCAGCCCCAGCATTTT	CASRLAIGTTLYQPQHF
TRBJ2-2	15	TRBV4-3	many	TRBD1	TGCGCCAGCAGCCACGGACAGGGTAACACCGGGGAGCTGTTTTTT	CASSHGQGNTGELFF
TRBJ1-5	16	TRBV27	.	TRBD1	TGTGCCACCACCCCGTATGGACAGGGGAGCAATCAGCCCCAGCATTTT	CATTPYGQGSNQPQHF
TRBJ1-2	14	TRBV11-1	few	.	TGTGCCAGCAGCTTAAGTGGGCCAGGCCATGGCTACACCTTC	CASSLSGPGHGYTF
TRBJ2-3	15	TRBV6-2/TRBV6-3	many	.	TGTGCCAGCAGTTACCCCTGGGACAGCACAGATACGCAGTATTTT	CASSYPWDSTDTQYF
TRBJ1-3	13	TRBV6-5	few	.	TGTGCCAGCACCCAGAACTCTGGAAACACCATATATTTT	CASTQNSGNTIYF
TRBJ2-3	17	TRBV20-1	.	.	TGCAGTGCTAGAGATCCTTGGGGCAGGGCAAGCGCAGATACGCAGTATTTT	CSARDPWGRASADTQYF
TRBJ1-6	13	TRBV6-1	few	.	TGTGCCAGCAGTGAACGGGAAGGTTCACCCCTCCACTTT	CASSEREGSPLHF
TRBJ1-2	14	TRBV6-1	.	.	TGTGCCACCCTCTTGATAGGGGGGCGGTCTGGCTACACCTTC	CATLLIGGRSGYTF
TRBJ2-3	14	TRBV29-1	many	.	TGCAGCGTTGATGCGGGGAAGTCGGCAGATACGCAGTATTTT	CSVDAGKSADTQYF
TRBJ2-3	15	TRBV20-1	many	TRBD2	TGCAGTGCTAGAGGTTCTAGCGGGGCAACAGATACGCAGTATTTT	CSARGSSGATDTQYF
TRBJ1-3	19	TRBV27	few	TRBD1	TGTGCCAGCAGTTTATTGCCCCCGGGACAGGGGGCGCGTGGAAACACCATATATTTT	CASSLLPPGQGARGNTIYF
TRBJ2-1	14	TRBV12-3/TRBV12-4	few	TRBD2	TGTGCCAGCAGGACTAGCGGGGGGAACAATGAGCAGTTCTTC	CASRTSGGNNEQFF
TRBJ1-3	11	TRBV6-5	many	.	TGTGCCAGCAGGGCCGGAAACACCATATATTTT	CASRAGNTIYF
TRBJ1-1	15	TRBV12-3/TRBV12-4	many	TRBD1	TGTGCCAGCAGTTTACAGGGACAGCTGAACACTGAAGCTTTCTTT	CASSLQGQLNTEAFF
TRBJ2-7	14	TRBV15	.	.	TGTGCCACCAGCAACTCCTATCTTCTCTACGAGCAGTACTTC	CATSNSYLLYEQYF
TRBJ2-3	13	TRBV7-6	many	.	TGTGCCAGCAGCCTCGTCCGCACAGATACGCAGTATTTT	CASSLVRTDTQYF
TRBJ2-3	14	TRBV15	.	.	TGTGCCACCAGCATAGGAGGGGACACAGATACGCAGTATTTT	CATSIGGDTDTQYF
TRBJ2-5	14	TRBV28	few	TRBD2	TGTGCCAGCAGTGTACTAGCGGGCCAAGAGACCCAGTACTTC	CASSVLAGQETQYF
TRBJ1-3	16	TRBV7-9	many	TRBD1	TGTGCCAGCAGCTTAGCGACAGGGACAGGAGGAAACACCATATATTTT	CASSLATGTGGNTIYF
TRBJ2-3	13	TRBV29-1	.	TRBD1	TGCAGCGGCTGGACAGGGAACACAGATACGCAGTATTTT	CSGWTGNTDTQYF